A single T cell receptor beta chain is shown here with its context. Its antigen is not known. Trimming removed 0 bases at V and 4 bases at J, with 5 bases between. The CDR3 has 12 residues. Germline V gene data show CDR1 as SGHKS and CDR2 as YYEKEE (reference sequence). This sample is drawn from a study of shared clonotypes between healthy human individuals. The donor cohort consisted entirely of Caucasian adults residing in Nashville, Tennessee. Study-wide points: Across subsets, estimated richness was generally greater for naive than for memory populations.

Sequencing used immunoSEQ multiplex PCR; TCRdb keeps in-frame clones, though not all of them. This sample has about 980,000 clones, with more than 75% found just once. Sequencing was performed on memory CD4+ T cells sorted from blood. Subset here: CD45RA-negative fraction. The sequence derives from a young man in good health. The chain employs TRBV5-5 and TRBJ2-7; D call uncertain. CDR3 sequence: CASSLGTYEQYF. In DNA form, the CDR3 reads TGTGCCAGCAGCTTGGGAACTTACGAGCAGTACTTC.